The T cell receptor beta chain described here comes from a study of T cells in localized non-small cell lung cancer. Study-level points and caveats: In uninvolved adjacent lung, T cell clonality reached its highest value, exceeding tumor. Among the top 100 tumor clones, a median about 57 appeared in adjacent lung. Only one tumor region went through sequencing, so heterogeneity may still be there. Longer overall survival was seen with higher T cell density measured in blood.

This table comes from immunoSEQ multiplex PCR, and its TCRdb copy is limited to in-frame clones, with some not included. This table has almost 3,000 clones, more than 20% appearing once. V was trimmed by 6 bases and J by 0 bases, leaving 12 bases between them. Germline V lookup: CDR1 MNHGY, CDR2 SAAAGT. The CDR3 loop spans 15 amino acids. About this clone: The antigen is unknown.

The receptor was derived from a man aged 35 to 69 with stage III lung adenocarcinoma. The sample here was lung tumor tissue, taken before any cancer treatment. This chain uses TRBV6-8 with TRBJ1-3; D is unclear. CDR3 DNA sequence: TGTGCCAGCAGCCGCGACGGGAGCTCTGGAAACACCATATATTTT. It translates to CASSRDGSSGNTIYF.